This T cell receptor (beta chain) was found in a study of cytomegalovirus exposure and HLA in healthy donors. Trimming took 3 bases from V and 3 from J; bases not matched to a gene: 9. CDR3 length: 16 amino acids. Germline values: CDR1 LGHNA, CDR2 YSLEER. PCR primers comprised 60 Vbeta and 13 Jbeta primers. Produced via immunoSEQ multiplex PCR; TCRdb's table is partial and in-frame only. The sample shows roughly 130,000 clones, less than 85% of them seen only once. The sequencing sample was made of PBMCs. This receptor was identified in a man aged 18 to 35 in good health and CMV-seropositive. The genes are TRBV4-3 and TRBJ2-3; 7 bases match TRBD1. The DNA for the CDR3 is TGCGCCAGCAGCCAGGGAGTCAGGGGGATGACAGATACGCAGTATTTT. It specifies CASSQGVRGMTDTQYF.